These 17 T cell receptor beta chains originate from one sample sequenced in a study of CD8 T cells in ankylosing spondylitis (TCRdb year 2017). Their antigens remain unidentified. What the research found in general, with its limitations: A TCR beta motif of several highly homologous amino acid variants appeared characteristic of blood from ankylosing spondylitis patients.

The library was generated by 5' RACE. These reads were obtained on an Illumina HiSeq 2500. The public sequencing data were trimmed at Q25 with fastp and processed into clonotypes with MiXCR by TCRdb, which kept only in-frame beta chains. Each CDR3 protein appears once, grouped with its most common genes and DNA. A total of around 220,000 distinct CDR3 sequences appear in this sample, 15% to 20% of them only once. About 42% of the sample is in the top ten clones. Sequenced sample: blood, either unsorted or a sorted T cell fraction (not recorded which). These TCRs come from a male donor with ankylosing spondylitis.

This clonotype was seen more than once but under ten times. In DNA form, the CDR3 reads TGTGCCAGCAGCCTAGGGACAGACCCCGAAGCTTTCTTT. The encoded protein is CASSLGTDPEAFF. The chain uses TRBV7-8 and TRBJ1-1; 7 positions agree with TRBD1. The CDR3 length is 13 residues. Germline trimming cut 5 bases from V and 8 bases from J; bases unmatched to any gene: 8. Germline V gives CDR1 SGHVS, CDR2 FQNEAQ.

The chain joins TRBV7-9 to TRBJ2-2, with 7 nucleotides matching TRBD1. The junction had 9 bases not matched to a gene; V was cut back by 7 bases and J by 4 bases. The CDR3 totals 15 residues. Germline-derived CDR1 and CDR2 are SEHNR and FQNEAQ (reference sequence). The CDR3 sequence: CASTPRGISTGELFF. CDR3 sequence (DNA): TGTGCCAGCACCCCCAGGGGGATATCCACCGGGGAGCTGTTTTTT.

J is TRBJ2-1 and V is TRBV20-1; unclear D gene. Germline loops: CDR1 DFQATT, CDR2 SNEGSKA (reference sequence). The CDR3 has 15 amino acids. CDR3 loop: CSPTADAHSYNEQFF. CDR3 DNA sequence: TGCAGCCCGACGGCAGACGCGCACTCCTACAATGAGCAGTTCTTC.

This clonotype is termed medium-sized. The V and J genes are TRBV20-1 and TRBJ2-1; 9 bases map to TRBD2. The J segment lost 2 bases and the V segment lost 3 bases, leaving 8 bases of the junction unmatched. This CDR3 has 16 amino acids. Germline CDR1 DFQATT, CDR2 SNEGSKA (reference sequence). The CDR3 here is CSASSWTSVPYNEQFF. CDR3 DNA sequence: TGCAGTGCTAGCTCCTGGACTAGCGTACCCTACAATGAGCAGTTCTTC.

The chain employs TRBV7-8 and TRBJ2-6, with D possibly being TRBD1 or TRBD2 (5 bases each). CDR3 length: 18 residues. Germline CDR1 is SGHVS and CDR2 is FQNEAQ. Trimming removed 2 bases from V and 0 bases from J, with 14 bases in between. The CDR3 sequence is CASSLLGASLSGANVLTF. DNA for the CDR3: TGTGCCAGCAGCTTACTCGGGGCGAGCCTCTCTGGGGCCAACGTCCTGACTTTC.

This clonotype was detected many times. The chain is built from TRBV12-5 and TRBJ2-1; tentative D call: TRBD2 (6 bases). V gave up 0 bases and J gave up 2 bases, with 14 bases separating them. CDR1 is LGHNT and CDR2 is FRNRAP in the germline V gene. This CDR3 is built from 17 residues. The CDR3 loop is CASGLVLEGFTYNEQFF. The CDR3 DNA reads as TGTGCTAGTGGTTTGGTACTGGAGGGATTCACCTACAATGAGCAGTTCTTC.

The genes are TRBV6-5 and TRBJ1-1; no clear D gene. Between the trimmed V and J ends, which lost 8 bases and 0 bases, there was a span of 4 bases. The CDR3 is 11 amino acids. Per the germline V gene, CDR1 is MNHEY and CDR2 is SVGAGI. CDR3 amino acids: CASQVNTEAFF. Here the CDR3 DNA reads TGTGCCAGCCAGGTGAACACTGAAGCTTTCTTT.

The sample holds a few counts of this clonotype. The chain employs TRBV10-3 and TRBJ1-2; D is unclear. The length of the CDR3 is 14 residues. V was pared by 3 bases and J by 4 bases, with 12 bases between. The germline gives CDR1 ENHRY, CDR2 SYGVKD. The CDR3 DNA is TGTGCCATCAGTGACCACCGGGAGACCTATGGCTACACCTTC. Protein: CAISDHRETYGYTF.

To note about this clonotype: A clone one base away is much larger, so this may be a read error. The CDR3 is CARSLAGGTVSYNEQFF. CDR3 coding DNA: TGTGCCCGCAGTTTAGCGGGAGGGACAGTTTCCTACAATGAGCAGTTCTTC. J is TRBJ2-1 and V is TRBV12-3 or TRBV12-4; 11 bases are shared with TRBD2. CDR3 length: 17 amino acids.

In its sample, this clonotype was seen a few times. The chain recombines TRBV18 with TRBJ1-2, with D uncertain. The CDR3 is 13 residues long. V was trimmed by 7 bases and J by 0 bases, leaving 9 bases between them. In germline, CDR1 is KGHSH, CDR2 LQKENI. CDR3 nucleotide sequence: TGTGCCAGCTATGACACCCCTAACTATGGCTACACCTTC. Protein: CASYDTPNYGYTF.

The DNA for the CDR3 is TGCAGTGCTAGAGTTCGGACTAGCGAGGACGAGCAGTACTTC. Protein product: CSARVRTSEDEQYF. The chain recombines TRBV20-1 with TRBJ2-7; 9 positions agree with TRBD2. The CDR3 totals 14 residues. CDR1 and CDR2 from the germline V gene are DFQATT and SNEGSKA (reference sequence). V lost 1 base, J lost 5 bases, and 6 bases stayed unmatched.

This clonotype was counted a few times. The chain couples TRBV19 to TRBJ2-1; 8 nucleotides match TRBD1. Germline V gene sequence: CDR1 LNHDA, CDR2 SQIVND (reference sequence). Trimming at V came to 7 bases and at J to 6 bases, leaving 5 bases not matched to a gene. This CDR3 has 13 amino acids. CDR3 in DNA: TGTGCCAGTACCTCGGGACAGGTCAATGAGCAGTTCTTC. Translation: CASTSGQVNEQFF.

This clonotype has just a few counts. The chain couples TRBV19 to TRBJ2-1; D call uncertain. V gave up 3 bases and J gave up 6 bases, with 21 bases separating them. The CDR3 length is 17 residues. The germline V gene encodes CDR1 LNHDA and CDR2 SQIVND (reference sequence). The CDR3 nucleotides are TGTGCCAGTAGTATTGGCTTCCGATCCTACGAAGCCAATGAGCAGTTCTTC. It translates to CASSIGFRSYEANEQFF.

The CDR3 bases are TGCGCCAGCAGCCAAGAGTTCCGATCCACCGGGGAGCTGTTTTTT. Translated, it gives CASSQEFRSTGELFF. This chain connects TRBV4-3 to TRBJ2-2; D not certain. The CDR3 is 15 residues long. Germline loops: CDR1 LGHNA, CDR2 YSLEER. V dropped 0 bases and J dropped 4 bases, with 9 bases sitting between them.

This chain uses TRBV4-2 with TRBJ2-7; 8 bases fit TRBD2. Looked up from germline, CDR1 is LGHNA and CDR2 is YNFKEQ. J was trimmed by 3 bases and V by 0 bases; bases with no gene match: 4. The CDR3 length is 15 residues. CDR3 bases: TGTGCCAGCAGCCAAGAAACTAGCGGAAACTACGAGCAGTACTTC. Translating gives CASSQETSGNYEQYF.

This clonotype has only a few counts. The chain recombines TRBV6-5 with TRBJ1-6; possibly TRBD1 for D (5 bases). This CDR3 spans 14 amino acids. The V gene lost 0 bases and the J gene lost 9 bases, with 9 bases spanning the gap. Looked up from germline, CDR1 is MNHEY and CDR2 is SVGAGI. CDR3: CASSYSSGGSPLHF. The CDR3 DNA reads as TGTGCCAGCAGTTACTCGAGTGGGGGTTCACCCCTCCACTTT.

This clonotype was seen at least ten times. The rearrangement uses TRBV20-1 and TRBJ1-1; D perhaps matches TRBD1 (5 bases). The CDR3 spans 15 residues. Germline V gives CDR1 DFQATT, CDR2 SNEGSKA (reference sequence). V lost 2 bases and J 6 bases, leaving 19 bases between the germline ends. The CDR3 sequence: CSARPPRPDSSEAFF. As DNA, the CDR3 is TGCAGTGCTAGACCACCGAGACCCGACAGCTCTGAAGCTTTCTTT.